A single sample gave rise to the 20 T cell receptor beta chains below, sequenced in a study of T cell responses to AZD1222 COVID-19 vaccine. Measured with immunoSEQ multiplex PCR; TCRdb has only the in-frame clones, and not every one. The sample includes 150,000 or so clones, roughly nine tenths seen only once; the top ten take 3.5% to 4%. The sample in question was peripheral blood, obtained 28 days after the second AZD1222 dose. The receptors shown here come from an adult who received the AZD1222 COVID-19 vaccine.

This clone was seen more than once but under ten times. The CDR3: CASSLRQGYVDYGYTF. The CDR3 DNA reads TGTGCCAGCAGCCTACGACAGGGCTACGTCGACTATGGCTACACCTTC. The J gene is TRBJ1-2, the V gene TRBV3-1 (or the pseudogene TRBV3-2); 7 bases map to TRBD1. Germline trimming cut 4 bases from V and 3 bases from J; bases unmatched to any gene: 11. This CDR3 is 16 amino acids long. Looked up from germline, CDR1 is LGHDT and CDR2 is YNNKEL (reference sequence).

CDR3 protein: CAGSLQGSSGYTF. The CDR3 DNA reads as TGTGCCGGTTCCCTACAGGGGTCGTCCGGCTACACCTTC. The chain carries TRBV7-9 and TRBJ1-2, with 7 positions matching TRBD1. Germline loops: CDR1 SEHNR, CDR2 FQNEAQ (reference sequence). The CDR3 runs to 13 residues. The V gene end was trimmed by 11 bases and the J gene end by 8 bases; junction bases not matched to a gene: 14.

The V gene is TRBV7-9, the J gene TRBJ1-2, with TRBD1 identical over 7 bases. J gave up 2 bases and V 6 bases, and 9 bases lay outside the gene matches. The CDR3 is 15 amino acids. Germline-derived CDR1 and CDR2 are SEHNR and FQNEAQ (reference sequence). Here the CDR3 DNA reads TGTGCCAGCAGTGGGGGACAGCTGTTAAACTATGGCTACACCTTC. Encoded protein: CASSGGQLLNYGYTF.

The chain couples TRBV5-5 to TRBJ2-1; D is unclear. V was shortened by 0 bases and J by 7 bases, with 8 bases between the two germline ends. The CDR3 is 13 residues long. The germline CDR1 and CDR2 sequences are SGHKS and YYEKEE (reference sequence). The CDR3: CASSLVLGNEQFF. DNA for the CDR3: TGTGCCAGCAGCTTGGTTCTAGGGAATGAGCAGTTCTTC.

CDR3 loop: CASSLSWAGELFF. In DNA, the CDR3 is TGTGCCAGCAGCTTAAGCTGGGCCGGGGAGCTGTTTTTT. The rearrangement joins TRBV13 to TRBJ2-2; D gene uncertain. CDR1 and CDR2 from the germline V gene are PRHDT and FYEKMQ (reference sequence). Deletions cut 2 bases from V and 6 bases from J, with 7 bases between. This CDR3 is built from 13 residues.

V is TRBV19 and J is TRBJ2-7, with a tentative D call TRBD1 (6 bases). V lost 4 bases and J 3 bases, leaving 7 bases between the germline ends. Germline V gene data show CDR1 as LNHDA and CDR2 as SQIVND (reference sequence). The CDR3 totals 12 residues. The CDR3 region is CASSRDIYEQYF. The CDR3 nucleotides read TGTGCCAGTAGTAGGGACATCTACGAGCAGTACTTC.

V usage is TRBV24-1 and J usage is TRBJ1-4; no firm D call. V lost 4 bases, J lost 5 bases, and 13 bases lay in between. This CDR3 region has 15 residues. The germline V gene has CDR1 KGHDR and CDR2 SFDVKD. The DNA of the CDR3 is TGTGCCACCAGTGAGGCGGACGGAGGGAATGAAAAACTGTTTTTT. It yields the protein CATSEADGGNEKLFF.

The J gene is TRBJ2-2, the V gene TRBV5-1, with D possibly TRBD2 on 6 matching bases. Per germline, CDR1 SGHRS and CDR2 YFSETQ. The CDR3 contains 14 residues. The germline V and J ends were trimmed by 4 bases and 2 bases, with 9 bases remaining between them. The CDR3: CASSGGINTGELFF. The CDR3 DNA reads TGCGCCAGCAGCGGGGGGATAAACACCGGGGAGCTGTTTTTT.

V is TRBV28 and J is TRBJ1-1, with D possibly matching TRBD1 (6 bases). V was trimmed by 6 bases and J by 1 base, leaving 21 bases between them. In germline, CDR1 is MDHEN, CDR2 SYDVKM. The CDR3 consists of 17 residues. CDR3 sequence (DNA): TGTGCCAGCAGCCTCAGTAAGTTCGGACAGCCGAACACTGAAGCTTTCTTT. It specifies CASSLSKFGQPNTEAFF.

The CDR3 loop reads CASSFHRTTSSYEQYF. The CDR3 DNA reads TGTGCCAGCAGCTTTCACCGGACTACTTCTTCCTACGAGCAGTACTTC. The chain has TRBV7-9 and TRBJ2-7; maybe TRBD2 (6 bases). CDR1 is SEHNR and CDR2 is FQNEAQ in the germline V gene (reference sequence). With 3 bases removed from V and 1 base from J, the gap between germline ends came to 16 bases. The CDR3 covers 16 residues.

The chain couples TRBV7-2 to TRBJ2-1; TRBD2 matches at 9 bases. Looked up from germline, CDR1 is SGHTA and CDR2 is FQGNSA. J lost 6 bases, V lost 2 bases, and 5 bases had no gene match. The CDR3 totals 15 residues. Here the CDR3 DNA reads TGTGCCAGCAGCTTAATGGCGGGAGGGCCCAATGAGCAGTTCTTC. As protein: CASSLMAGGPNEQFF.

The genes are TRBV18 and TRBJ2-1; weak D call: TRBD2 (5 bases). The V end lost 4 bases, the J end lost 4 bases, and 20 bases lay between the germline ends. The CDR3 is 17 amino acids. Germline CDR1 reads KGHSH; CDR2 reads LQKENI. The CDR3 region has the DNA TGTGCCAGCTCACTCCCTTGGGAGATGGGTTTATACAATGAGCAGTTCTTC. Translation gives CASSLPWEMGLYNEQFF.

This chain connects TRBV6-6 to TRBJ1-4; no reliable D call. Per germline, CDR1 MNHNY and CDR2 SVGAGI (reference sequence). This CDR3 has 15 residues. V was trimmed by 2 bases and J by 4 bases, leaving 11 bases between them. CDR3 bases: TGTGCCAGCAGTTACGAAGTAGACATTAATGAAAAACTGTTTTTT. Protein sequence: CASSYEVDINEKLFF.

J is TRBJ1-6 and V is TRBV19; unclear D gene. Trimming removed 3 bases at V and 8 bases at J, with 14 bases between. Germline V gene data show CDR1 as LNHDA and CDR2 as SQIVND (reference sequence). The CDR3 extends over 15 amino acids. CDR3 coding DNA: TGTGCCAGTAGTATGGAGGCGTATGGCGATTCACCCCTCCACTTT. It translates to CASSMEAYGDSPLHF.

The gene calls are TRBV6-6 and TRBJ1-3, with D hard to call. V was shortened by 4 bases and J by 0 bases, with 7 bases between the two germline ends. The CDR3 is 14 residues long. Germline CDR1 is MNHNY and CDR2 is SVGAGI (reference sequence). CDR3 nucleotide sequence: TGTGCCAGCAGTTCAGGAGACTCTGGAAACACCATATATTTT. Its protein is CASSSGDSGNTIYF.

J is TRBJ2-7 and V is TRBV14, with TRBD1 matching 7 bases. This CDR3 spans 14 amino acids. The ends lost 7 bases at V and 6 bases at J; junction bases unmatched: 12. Germline CDR1 reads SGHDN; CDR2 reads FVKESK. In nucleotides, the CDR3 is TGTGCCAGCAACAACAGGGACAGAACCTCCGAGCAGTACTTC. Translating gives CASNNRDRTSEQYF.

The rearrangement links TRBV6-5 to TRBJ2-3; 7 nucleotides match TRBD2. V lost 8 bases, J lost 2 bases, and 7 bases stayed unmatched. CDR3 length equals 14 residues. The germline CDR1 and CDR2 sequences are MNHEY and SVGAGI. The CDR3 nucleotides are TGTGCCAGCGGGGAGGGTTTACACACAGATACGCAGTATTTT. Protein: CASGEGLHTDTQYF.

This chain connects TRBV2 to TRBJ1-1; no clear D. Trimming stripped 1 base from V and 7 bases from J, with 13 bases between. The CDR3 covers 14 residues. The germline gives CDR1 SNHLY, CDR2 FYNNEI. The CDR3 spells CASSEETAPIEAFF. CDR3 DNA: TGTGCCAGCAGTGAAGAAACAGCCCCTATTGAAGCTTTCTTT.

This clone occurred once. The chain joins TRBV19 to TRBJ1-3; D remains unclear. CDR1 is LNHDA, CDR2 SQIVND, per germline (reference sequence). With 2 bases removed from V and 0 bases from J, the gap between germline ends came to 8 bases. The CDR3 extends over 15 amino acids. CDR3 nucleotides: TGTGCCAGTAGTATAAGGGCCCTCTCTGGAAACACCATATATTTT. It translates to CASSIRALSGNTIYF.

The chain joins TRBV11-3 to TRBJ2-7; 7 bases line up with TRBD2. The length of the CDR3 is 15 residues. Germline CDR1 and CDR2: SGHNT and YENEEA. V trimming: 5 bases; J trimming: 1 base; junction bases outside the gene matches: 8. The chain's CDR3 is CASSPRGRGSYEQYF. Here the CDR3 DNA reads TGTGCCAGCAGCCCCCGCGGGAGAGGATCCTACGAGCAGTACTTC.